What follows describes a single T cell receptor beta chain. What it binds is not known. The CDR3 contains 18 residues. Trimming removed 0 bases from V and 3 bases from J; junction bases left unmatched: 10. Per the germline V gene, CDR1 is SGHTA and CDR2 is FQGNSA. The sample comes from a study of cytomegalovirus exposure and HLA in healthy donors. Study-wide results and limits: Around 160 TCR beta chains were listed as cytomegalovirus-associated.

Some clones are missing from TCRdb's copy, which holds only in-frame ones; the method was immunoSEQ multiplex PCR. The sample includes about 58,000 clones, around 90% of them seen just once. The clonotype originates from a man in his late teens or twenties in good health and CMV-seronegative. Sequenced: PBMCs. J is TRBJ2-7 and V is TRBV7-2, with 11 bases that match TRBD2. CDR3 loop: CASSLAGVPGLADYEQYF. Written as DNA, the CDR3 is TGTGCCAGCAGCTTAGCGGGGGTACCGGGACTAGCGGACTACGAGCAGTACTTC.